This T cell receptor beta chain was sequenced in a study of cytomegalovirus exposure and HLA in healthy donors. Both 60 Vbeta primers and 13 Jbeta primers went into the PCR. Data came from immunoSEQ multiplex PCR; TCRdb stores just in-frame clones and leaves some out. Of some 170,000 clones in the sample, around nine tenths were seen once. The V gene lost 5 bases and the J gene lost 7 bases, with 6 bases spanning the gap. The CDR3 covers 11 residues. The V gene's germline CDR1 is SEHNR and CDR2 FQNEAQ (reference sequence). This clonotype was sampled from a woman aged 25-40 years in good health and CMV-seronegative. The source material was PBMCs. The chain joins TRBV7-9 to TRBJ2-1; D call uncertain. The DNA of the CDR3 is TGTGCCAGCAGCCCCATGAATGAGCAGTTCTTC. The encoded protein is CASSPMNEQFF.